This T cell receptor (beta chain) was identified during a study of shared clonotypes between healthy human individuals. Using immunoSEQ multiplex PCR, the repertoire was profiled, and TCRdb retains in-frame clones only, with some absent. The sample holds more than 1 million clones, approximately 80% seen once. Worth noting for this clone: What it binds is unknown.

Study-wide findings and caveats: Large sequencing depth failed to make sorted-subset sequencing complete, rarefaction showed.

In germline, CDR1 is DFQATT, CDR2 SNEGSKA (reference sequence). V lost 7 bases to trimming and J lost 6 bases; unmatched junction nucleotides: 6. The CDR3 is 11 residues long. The sequence came from a man between 18 and 35 years old in good health. Some clones in this sample may be carry-over from other donors' samples. The sample consisted of memory CD4+ T cells from PBMCs. Regarding subset: CD45RA-negative fraction. The chain employs TRBV20-1 and TRBJ2-7; 7 bases fit TRBD2. The CDR3 nucleotides read TGCAGTGGAGGGAGGGGCACCGAGCAGTACTTC. This encodes CSGGRGTEQYF.